The clone carrying this T cell receptor beta chain was detected a few times. This sample was taken from a study of cytomegalovirus exposure and HLA in healthy donors. The study ran its PCR with 60 Vbeta and 13 Jbeta primers. Some clones are missing from TCRdb's copy, which holds only in-frame ones; the method was immunoSEQ multiplex PCR. The table shows about 120,000 clones, with 75% occurring only once. Germline-derived CDR1 and CDR2 are SEHNR and FQNEAQ (reference sequence). Between the trimmed V and J ends, which lost 5 bases and 0 bases, there was a span of 10 bases. The CDR3 loop spans 14 amino acids.

V gene TRBV7-9 combines with J gene TRBJ1-1; no clear D gene. Sample: PBMCs. The receptor was isolated from a woman between 40 and 50 years old in good health and CMV-seropositive. CDR3 coding DNA: TGTGCCAGCAGCGCGTCCTCTATGAACACTGAAGCTTTCTTT. This gives the protein CASSASSMNTEAFF.